Listed below are T cell receptor beta chains from one sample, sequenced in a study of response to subunit inactivated influenza vaccine. TCRdb called the RT-PCR reads again in MiXCR, with one record for every CDR3 protein. The sample lists more than 450,000 distinct CDR3 sequences, over 9.5% occurring once. The specimen was PBMCs from blood, collected on the day of vaccination. Receptors originate from a man between 50 and 59 years old who received an inactivated influenza vaccine. The CDR3 runs from the conserved cysteine through the conserved F or W. Fields, in order: V gene, J gene, D gene, clone size, CDR3 DNA, CDR3 protein. D genes are given only for firm matches. A clone size is listed for some rows: how often the clone was seen (once, few, many), or a class if it is expanded.

v_gene: TRBV9; j_gene: TRBJ2-2; d_gene: TRBD2; abundance: -; CDR3nt: TGTGCCAGCAGCGCCACCGGGACTAGGAACGGGGAGCTGTTTTTT; CDR3aa: CASSATGTRNGELFF
v_gene: TRBV7-9; j_gene: TRBJ2-3; d_gene: TRBD1; abundance: many; CDR3nt: TGTGCCAGCAGCTTCTCACAGGGGGTACGCCCAGATACGCAGTATTTT; CDR3aa: CASSFSQGVRPDTQYF
v_gene: TRBV12-3/TRBV12-4; j_gene: TRBJ1-1; d_gene: TRBD1; abundance: few; CDR3nt: TGTGCCAGCAGCATTCAGACAGGGGCAGCTCCTGAAGCTTTCTTT; CDR3aa: CASSIQTGAAPEAFF
v_gene: TRBV5-1; j_gene: TRBJ2-5; d_gene: -; abundance: -; CDR3nt: TGCGCCAGCAGCTTGTACGATCAAGAGACCCAGTACTTC; CDR3aa: CASSLYDQETQYF
v_gene: TRBV5-1; j_gene: TRBJ2-7; d_gene: TRBD2; abundance: -; CDR3nt: TGCGCCAGCAGCCCTTTGCGGGAGAGCCCCTACGAGCAGTACTTC; CDR3aa: CASSPLRESPYEQYF
v_gene: TRBV7-9; j_gene: TRBJ2-2; d_gene: -; abundance: few; CDR3nt: TGTGCCAGCAAGGACTTTAAGAACACCGGGGAGCTGTTTTTT; CDR3aa: CASKDFKNTGELFF
v_gene: TRBV5-1; j_gene: TRBJ2-7; d_gene: -; abundance: -; CDR3nt: TGCGCCAGCAGCTTGGTGACCGACAGTTCCTACGAGCAGTACTTC; CDR3aa: CASSLVTDSSYEQYF
v_gene: TRBV6-2/TRBV6-3; j_gene: TRBJ1-2; d_gene: -; abundance: many; CDR3nt: TGTGCCAGCAGTTTGGGTAGAATAAACGGCTACACCTTC; CDR3aa: CASSLGRINGYTF
v_gene: TRBV6-8; j_gene: TRBJ2-7; d_gene: -; abundance: -; CDR3nt: TGTGCCAGCTACCTTCGACAGCCGAGCTCCTACGAGCAGTACTTC; CDR3aa: CASYLRQPSSYEQYF
v_gene: TRBV28; j_gene: TRBJ2-7; d_gene: TRBD2; abundance: few; CDR3nt: TGTGCCAGCACCGGGACTACCCTGTACGAGCAGTACTTC; CDR3aa: CASTGTTLYEQYF
v_gene: TRBV7-2; j_gene: TRBJ1-4; d_gene: -; abundance: many; CDR3nt: TGTGCCAGCAGCTTAGGGGTGGGGGAGGAAAAACTGTTTTTT; CDR3aa: CASSLGVGEEKLFF
v_gene: TRBV5-4; j_gene: TRBJ2-7; d_gene: -; abundance: -; CDR3nt: TGTGCCAGCAGCTTGGTCGGGAAATACGAGCAGTACTTC; CDR3aa: CASSLVGKYEQYF
v_gene: TRBV10-3; j_gene: TRBJ2-7; d_gene: -; abundance: -; CDR3nt: TGTGCCATCAGTGAGGGATCGGAGGGTATCGAGCAGTACTTC; CDR3aa: CAISEGSEGIEQYF
v_gene: TRBV7-9; j_gene: TRBJ1-1; d_gene: -; abundance: few; CDR3nt: TGTGCCAGCAGCTTAGCAGGATCGGGGCATAGAGACACTGAAGCTTTCTTT; CDR3aa: CASSLAGSGHRDTEAFF
v_gene: TRBV5-1; j_gene: TRBJ2-3; d_gene: TRBD2; abundance: -; CDR3nt: TGCGCCAGCAGAGAGGGACTAGAACTCACAGATACGCAGTATTTT; CDR3aa: CASREGLELTDTQYF
v_gene: TRBV5-1; j_gene: TRBJ2-1; d_gene: TRBD2; abundance: few; CDR3nt: TGCGCCAGCAGCTTGTCTAGCGGGAGGGAGATCTACAATGAGCAGTTCTTC; CDR3aa: CASSLSSGREIYNEQFF
v_gene: TRBV15; j_gene: TRBJ2-6; d_gene: -; abundance: once; CDR3nt: TGTGCCACCAGTCGTCACTCTGGGGCCAACGTCCTGACTTTC; CDR3aa: CATSRHSGANVLTF